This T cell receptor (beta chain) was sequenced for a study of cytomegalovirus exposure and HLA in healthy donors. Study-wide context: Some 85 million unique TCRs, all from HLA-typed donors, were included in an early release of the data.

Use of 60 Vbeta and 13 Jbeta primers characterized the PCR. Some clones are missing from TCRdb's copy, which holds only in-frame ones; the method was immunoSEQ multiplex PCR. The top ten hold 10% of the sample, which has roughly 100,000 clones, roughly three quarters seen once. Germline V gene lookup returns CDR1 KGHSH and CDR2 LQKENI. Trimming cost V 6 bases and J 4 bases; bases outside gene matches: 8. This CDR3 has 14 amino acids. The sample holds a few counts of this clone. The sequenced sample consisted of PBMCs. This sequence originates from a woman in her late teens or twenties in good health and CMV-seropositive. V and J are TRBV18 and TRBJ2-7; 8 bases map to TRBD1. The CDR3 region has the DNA TGTGCCAGCTCCCCTTCAGGGGGCGGGTACGAGCAGTACTTC. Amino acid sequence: CASSPSGGGYEQYF.